These 10 T cell receptor beta chains were all obtained from the same sample, sequenced in a study of cytotoxic CD8 clonotypes in ibrutinib-treated CLL. Sequenced by immunoSEQ multiplex PCR; TCRdb stores in-frame clones only, minus some. The data hold 250,000 to 350,000 clones, with 60% to 80% observed a single time. Here the sequenced sample was PBMCs, taken at disease progression, from a patient treated with ibrutinib. Receptors originate from a human donor with chronic lymphocytic leukemia.

This clone has only a few counts. The V gene is TRBV5-1, the J gene TRBJ2-7; unclear D gene. Germline V gene lookup returns CDR1 SGHRS and CDR2 YFSETQ. The CDR3 is 15 residues long. Trimming took off 0 bases at V and 4 bases at J, with 14 bases between the two ends. CDR3 nucleotides: TGCGCCAGCAGCTTGGATGGCCCTTTCGCGTACGAGCAGTACTTC. This gives the protein CASSLDGPFAYEQYF.

This clone was seen more than once but under ten times. V is TRBV29-1 and J is TRBJ2-7, with 8 bases identical to TRBD2. CDR1 is SQVTM, CDR2 ANQGSEA, per germline. The CDR3 extends over 13 amino acids. J lost 3 bases, V lost 2 bases, and 3 bases had no gene match. The CDR3 sequence is CSVEKREHYEQYF. The CDR3 DNA reads as TGCAGCGTTGAAAAGCGGGAGCACTACGAGCAGTACTTC.

The V gene is TRBV18, the J gene TRBJ2-5; D is perhaps TRBD1 or TRBD2 (5 bases each). This CDR3 contains 14 residues. CDR1 is KGHSH and CDR2 is LQKENI in the germline V gene. The V gene lost 5 bases and the J gene lost 4 bases, with 14 bases spanning the gap. The CDR3 loop reads CASSAGTVRETQYF. DNA for the CDR3: TGTGCCAGCTCAGCCGGGACGGTCAGAGAGACCCAGTACTTC.

The V and J genes are TRBV6-5 and TRBJ1-4; D is uncertain. Germline V gene sequence: CDR1 MNHEY, CDR2 SVGAGI. The CDR3 length is 14 residues. The V end was cut by 6 bases, the J end by 4 bases, with 12 bases between. CDR3 sequence reads: CASSSRLNNEKLFF. The DNA for the CDR3 is TGTGCCAGCAGCTCTCGGTTGAATAATGAAAAACTGTTTTTT.

This sequence joins TRBV28 and TRBJ2-5; D gene unclear. The V and J ends lost 6 bases and 5 bases respectively, with 16 bases between them. The length of the CDR3 is 14 residues. Germline V gene sequence: CDR1 MDHEN, CDR2 SYDVKM. CDR3 nucleotides: TGTGCCAGCAGCCCCCCCTGGGATTGGGAGACCCAGTACTTC. It encodes CASSPPWDWETQYF.

V usage is TRBV6-6 and J usage is TRBJ1-4, with unresolved D. Germline assignment: CDR1 MNHNY and CDR2 SVGAGI (reference sequence). Trimming pared 0 bases from V and 3 bases from J, leaving 8 bases between. This CDR3 spans 15 amino acids. CDR3 nucleotides: TGTGCCAGCAGTTACTCGGGGATACCTAATGAAAAACTGTTTTTT. It yields the protein CASSYSGIPNEKLFF.

This clone was seen once. This chain links TRBV5-8 with TRBJ2-1; D not certain. Germline V gene data show CDR1 as SGHTS and CDR2 as YDEGEE. Trimming took off 0 bases at V and 6 bases at J, with 13 bases between the two ends. The CDR3 contains 15 residues. CDR3: CASSLDGRSGNEQFF. The CDR3, as DNA: TGTGCCAGCAGCTTGGATGGCAGGTCGGGCAATGAGCAGTTCTTC. Together with reference TRBV5-8 and TRBJ2-1, the CDR3 gives the full variable domain: EAGVTQSPTHLIKTRGQQATLRCSPISGHTSVYWYQQALGLGLQFLLWYDEGEERNRGNFPPRFSGRQFPNYSSELNVNALELEDSALYLCASSLDGRSGNEQFFGPGTRLTVL.

The sample holds one count of this clone. The chain joins TRBV18 to TRBJ2-3; D is ambiguous. The germline V gene has CDR1 KGHSH and CDR2 LQKENI. The CDR3 contains 13 residues. Trimming left V 3 bases short and J 2 bases short, with 6 bases between. The CDR3 DNA sequence: TGTGCCAGCTCACCCACCGACACAGATACGCAGTATTTT. It translates to CASSPTDTDTQYF. The whole variable domain, filled in from reference TRBV18 and TRBJ2-3, reads NAGVMQNPRHLVRRRGQEARLRCSPMKGHSHVYWYRQLPEEGLKFMVYLQKENIIDESGMPKERFSAEFPKEGPSILRIQQVVRGDSAAYFCASSPTDTDTQYFGPGTRLTVL.

CDR3 protein: CASSWGGDATGELFF. In nucleotides, the CDR3 is TGTGCCAGCAGCTGGGGCGGGGATGCCACCGGGGAGCTGTTTTTT. The rearrangement links TRBV11-2 to TRBJ2-2; tentatively, D is TRBD2 (6 bases). Looked up from germline, CDR1 is SGHAT and CDR2 is FQNNGV. This CDR3 is built from 15 residues. The ends were cut back, 4 bases at V and 4 bases at J, with 13 bases in the middle.

V is TRBV7-8 and J is TRBJ2-5, with 7 nucleotides matching TRBD2. Unmatched junction bases numbered 12, after V lost 2 bases and J lost 3 bases. This CDR3 has 17 amino acids. Looked up from germline, CDR1 is SGHVS and CDR2 is FQNEAQ. CDR3 protein: CASSLIGRGGEKETQYF. Written as DNA, the CDR3 is TGTGCCAGCAGCTTAATCGGTCGTGGGGGGGAGAAAGAGACCCAGTACTTC.